The 9 T cell receptor beta chains given below trace back to one sample, sequenced in a study of blood T cell repertoires in COVID-19. Data came from immunoSEQ multiplex PCR; TCRdb stores just in-frame clones and leaves some out. The sample shows 55,000 to 80,000 clones, approximately 90% of them seen only once. The material sequenced was peripheral blood. The receptor source for this set is a man between 45 and 60 years old with acute or convalescent COVID-19.

The sample holds a few counts of this clone. The chain has TRBV7-8 and TRBJ1-6; 8 bases are shared with TRBD1. Trimming took 6 bases from V and 10 from J; bases not matched to a gene: 14. The CDR3 totals 16 residues. The germline V gene encodes CDR1 SGHVS and CDR2 FQNEAQ. The CDR3, as DNA: TGTGCCAGCAGGATTGACAGGGGAGGGAGGAAATCACCCCTCCACTTT. Translating gives CASRIDRGGRKSPLHF. Combining the CDR3 with reference TRBV7-8 and TRBJ1-6 gives the whole variable domain GAGVSQSPRYKVAKRGQDVALRCDPISGHVSLFWYQQALGQGPEFLTYFQNEAQLDKSGLPSDRFFAERPEGSVSTLKIQRTQQEDSAVYLCASRIDRGGRKSPLHFGNGTRLTVT.

The genes are TRBV24-1 and TRBJ2-7, with D perhaps matching TRBD1 (6 bases). This CDR3 is 15 amino acids long. Trimming removed 4 bases from V and 7 bases from J, with 19 bases in between. CDR1 is KGHDR and CDR2 is SFDVKD in the germline V gene. The CDR3, as DNA: TGTGCCACCAGTGACCCTGCGCTTGGGGGCCGGGAGCAGTACTTC. This translates into CATSDPALGGREQYF.

The genes are TRBV7-2 and TRBJ2-2, with 7 positions matching TRBD2. Germline V CDR1 and CDR2: SGHTA, FQGNSA. The ends lost 3 bases at V and 6 bases at J; junction bases unmatched: 7. The CDR3 sequence is 15 residues long. CDR3 coding DNA: TGTGCCAGCAGCTTTGGGGGGGGTTTAGCCGGGGAGCTGTTTTTT. Translated: CASSFGGGLAGELFF.

The chain has TRBV2 and TRBJ1-5, with 10 bases identical to TRBD1. Germline CDR1 reads SNHLY; CDR2 reads FYNNEI. This CDR3 contains 14 residues. V lost 4 bases, J lost 8 bases, and 5 bases stayed unmatched. The CDR3 DNA reads TGTGCCAGCAGTGCGACAGGGGGCTGGAAGCCCCAGCATTTT. It is translated as CASSATGGWKPQHF.

In its sample, this clone was seen once. The V gene is TRBV18, the J gene TRBJ1-1; D call uncertain. The germline gives CDR1 KGHSH, CDR2 LQKENI. Trimming cost V 2 bases and J 1 base, with 5 bases left between them. CDR3 length equals 13 residues. CDR3 nucleotide sequence: TGTGCCAGCTCACCATCACAGAACACTGAAGCTTTCTTT. Protein product: CASSPSQNTEAFF.

The chain carries TRBV6-1 and TRBJ1-3; D possibly corresponds to TRBD1 (5 bases). Germline loops: CDR1 MNHNS, CDR2 SASEGT. Trimming removed 3 bases from V and 5 bases from J, with 8 bases in between. CDR3 length: 13 amino acids. The CDR3 loop is CASSELGRNTIYF. CDR3 nucleotide sequence: TGTGCCAGCAGTGAGTTGGGGCGAAACACCATATATTTT.

The rearrangement links TRBV18 to TRBJ2-7; D remains ambiguous. Trimming cost V 6 bases and J 2 bases, with 17 bases left between them. Germline V gives CDR1 KGHSH, CDR2 LQKENI. The length of the CDR3 is 15 residues. The CDR3 DNA sequence: TGTGCCAGCTCTCAGGCAGGCCTCACCACCTACGAGCAGTACTTC. It specifies CASSQAGLTTYEQYF.

The CDR3 loop reads CSASFRVNQPQHF. CDR3 nucleotide sequence: TGCAGTGCTAGTTTCAGGGTGAATCAGCCCCAGCATTTT. The V gene is TRBV20-1, the J gene TRBJ1-5; D may be TRBD1 (5 bases). The germline V gene has CDR1 DFQATT and CDR2 SNEGSKA (reference sequence). There are 13 residues in the CDR3. V lost 3 bases to trimming and J lost 4 bases, with 10 bases between them.

This chain connects TRBV11-2 to TRBJ1-1; 7 bases fit TRBD1. The CDR3 is made up of 16 amino acids. The V and J ends lost 0 bases and 0 bases, in that order; junction bases with no gene match: 4. From germline, CDR1 is SGHAT and CDR2 FQNNGV. Written as DNA, the CDR3 is TGTGCCAGCAGCTTAGAAGGGGGCAGCATGAACACTGAAGCTTTCTTT. Protein product: CASSLEGGSMNTEAFF.